This T cell receptor (beta chain) comes out of a study of PD-1 blockade in classical Hodgkin lymphoma. Study context: Administration of nivolumab to patients was at 3 mg/kg intravenously every 2 weeks.

Every patient was affected by relapse after autologous stem cell transplantation, while exposure to brentuximab vedotin was not uniform. The CDR3 spans 13 residues. Trimming took off 5 bases at V and 3 bases at J, with 10 bases between the two ends. The germline V gene encodes CDR1 SGHAT and CDR2 FQNNGV. Data came from immunoSEQ multiplex PCR; TCRdb stores just in-frame clones and leaves some out. The sample lists roughly 13,000 clones, around nine tenths seen once, with about 40% in the top ten. In this sample, this clone turned up a few times. This receptor was obtained from a human donor with classical Hodgkin lymphoma. Sequenced material: peripheral blood mononuclear cells (PBMCs), taken at baseline. The rearrangement uses TRBV11-2 and TRBJ1-1; tentatively, D is TRBD1 (5 bases). The CDR3 protein is CASSGAVDTEAFF. CDR3 nucleotides: TGTGCCAGCAGCGGGGCCGTAGACACTGAAGCTTTCTTT.